A single sample gave rise to the 27 T cell receptor beta chains below, sequenced in a study of blood T cell repertoires in COVID-19 (dated by TCRdb to 2020 to 2021). The library came from the immunoSEQ multiplex PCR assay. This immuneACCESS table, as held by TCRdb, lists in-frame sequences with V and J called but not all clones. Of the missing ones, under half trace to an unresolved V gene in checked studies; the others have no known cause. The sample table contains about 530,000 clones; only one count was recorded for 85% to 90% of them. Of the sample, around 7.8% falls within the top ten clones. The sample consisted of peripheral blood. The receptors were gathered from a woman between 45 and 65 years old with COVID-19, enrolled during active disease.

The rearrangement links TRBV6-2 or TRBV6-3 to TRBJ1-2; tentatively, D is TRBD1 (5 bases). Germline V gives CDR1 MNHEY, CDR2 SVGEGT. The CDR3 spans 13 residues. Trimming took off 5 bases at V and 2 bases at J, with 9 bases between the two ends. CDR3 in amino acids: CASSTDNNYGYTF. The CDR3 DNA follows: TGTGCCAGCAGTACGGACAACAACTATGGCTACACCTTC.

The rearrangement joins TRBV10-3 to TRBJ1-4, with no clear D. The germline gives CDR1 ENHRY, CDR2 SYGVKD. The germline V and J ends were trimmed by 3 bases and 0 bases, with 8 bases remaining between them. The CDR3 is 15 amino acids. CDR3 sequence (DNA): TGTGCCATCAGTGATGGGCAGACAACTAATGAAAAACTGTTTTTT. As protein: CAISDGQTTNEKLFF.

The V call is TRBV7-2, the J call TRBJ1-1; 7 bases agree with TRBD1. Per the germline V gene, CDR1 is SGHTA and CDR2 is FQGNSA. The ends lost 5 bases at V and 6 bases at J; junction bases unmatched: 6. CDR3 size: 13 residues. The CDR3 region is CASSIQGVAEAFF. For the CDR3, the DNA is TGTGCCAGCAGCATTCAGGGGGTTGCTGAAGCTTTCTTT.

The gene calls are TRBV9 and TRBJ1-3; D might be TRBD1 (5 bases). Trimming left V 4 bases short and J 4 bases short, with 15 bases between. Germline assignment: CDR1 SGDLS and CDR2 YYNGEE. This CDR3 has 15 residues. CDR3 amino acids: CASSPRVGAGNTIYF. DNA of the CDR3: TGTGCCAGCAGCCCGCGAGTTGGGGCAGGAAACACCATATATTTT.

This clone showed up just once. The chain recombines TRBV21-1 with TRBJ1-1. TRBV21-1 has pseudogene status. CDR3 length equals 13 residues. The CDR3 region is CASSNSREAEAFF. CDR3 bases: TGTGCCAGCAGCAATTCCCGGGAGGCAGAAGCTTTCTTT.

This clone was seen a few times. The J gene is TRBJ1-5, the V gene TRBV27, with D possibly being TRBD1 (5 bases). Trimming cost V 3 bases and J 4 bases, with 10 bases left between them. Germline CDR1 MNHEY, CDR2 SMNVEV (reference sequence). The CDR3 runs to 14 residues. CDR3 bases: TGTGCCAGCAGTTTCAGGGATGAGAATCAGCCCCAGCATTTT. Amino acid sequence: CASSFRDENQPQHF.

Only one count was recorded for this clone. The chain uses TRBV5-8 and TRBJ2-1; D perhaps matches TRBD1 (5 bases). The V end was cut by 4 bases, the J end by 7 bases, with 9 bases between. The CDR3 extends over 12 amino acids. Germline V gene data show CDR1 as SGHTS and CDR2 as YDEGEE. The CDR3 DNA follows: TGTGCCAGCAGCACACAGGCGAATGAGCAGTTCTTC. It specifies CASSTQANEQFF.

The V and J genes are TRBV29-1 and TRBJ1-2; TRBD1 might be the D (5 bases). CDR3 length equals 13 residues. V was pared by 6 bases and J by 2 bases, with 13 bases between. Germline CDR1 and CDR2: SQVTM and ANQGSEA. CDR3 sequence (DNA): TGCAGCGTGCAAAGGTCAGGGAACTATGGCTACACCTTC. Translation: CSVQRSGNYGYTF.

The chain uses TRBV19 and TRBJ2-1; possibly TRBD2 for D (6 bases). The CDR3 length is 13 residues. V lost 5 bases and J lost 8, with 13 bases in between. CDR1 LNHDA and CDR2 SQIVND come from the germline V gene (reference sequence). CDR3 DNA sequence: TGTGCCAGTAGTTCCATTGGGGAGGATGAGCAGTTCTTC. It specifies CASSSIGEDEQFF.

This clone was counted only a few times. The chain is built from TRBV29-1 and TRBJ1-1; D not certain. CDR3 size: 11 residues. The germline gives CDR1 SQVTM, CDR2 ANQGSEA. The V end lost 1 base, the J end lost 11 bases, and 11 bases lay between the germline ends. The CDR3 nucleotides are TGCAGCGTTGAAGTGGCGGGAGGGGCTTTCTTT. Protein product: CSVEVAGGAFF.

This rearrangement joins TRBV6-4 to TRBJ1-1; maybe TRBD1 (5 bases). V lost 4 bases to trimming and J lost 4 bases, with 13 bases between them. Germline CDR1 reads MRHNA; CDR2 reads SNTAGT. CDR3 length: 14 residues. The CDR3 loop is CASSVGEGGTEAFF. The CDR3 DNA sequence: TGTGCCAGCAGTGTAGGGGAGGGTGGCACTGAAGCTTTCTTT.

CDR3 sequence reads: CAIRWGLRTGELFF. DNA for the CDR3: TGTGCCATCCGTTGGGGCCTGCGGACCGGGGAGCTGTTTTTT. The chain employs TRBV10-3 and TRBJ2-2; maybe TRBD1 (5 bases). The V gene lost 8 bases and the J gene lost 5 bases, with 15 bases spanning the gap. The CDR3 is 14 amino acids. Germline assignment: CDR1 ENHRY and CDR2 SYGVKD.

The chain carries TRBV6-5 and TRBJ1-1, with a weak D call TRBD1 (6 bases). The CDR3 spans 13 residues. Per germline, CDR1 MNHEY and CDR2 SVGAGI. V was cut by 6 bases and J by 4 bases, with 12 bases left in between. The CDR3 protein is CASSPFRGTEAFF. The CDR3 DNA reads TGTGCCAGCAGCCCCTTCAGGGGCACTGAAGCTTTCTTT.

The chain is built from TRBV3-1 (or the pseudogene TRBV3-2) and TRBJ1-5; TRBD1 is a possible D gene (5 bases). V was clipped by 9 bases and J by 9 bases, with 18 bases between them. The CDR3 has 13 residues. CDR1 and CDR2 from the germline V gene are LGHDT and YNNKEL (reference sequence). The CDR3 coding sequence is TGTGCCAGTGGGGGGACCGAACTCGGGCCCCAGCATTTT. Amino acid sequence: CASGGTELGPQHF.

V gene TRBV19 combines with J gene TRBJ1-1; TRBD1 matches at 8 bases. V trimming: 7 bases; J trimming: 4 bases; junction bases outside the gene matches: 14. CDR1 LNHDA and CDR2 SQIVND come from the germline V gene (reference sequence). CDR3 length: 16 residues. The CDR3 DNA is TGTGCCAGTACCTCCCCCACAGGGGGGATGGTCACTGAAGCTTTCTTT. Amino acid sequence: CASTSPTGGMVTEAFF.

The chain combines TRBV24-1 with TRBJ1-1; TRBD1 is a possible D gene (5 bases). The V and J ends lost 7 bases and 1 base respectively, with 15 bases between them. This CDR3 contains 15 residues. The germline V gene encodes CDR1 KGHDR and CDR2 SFDVKD. The CDR3 protein is CATRAPGDGNTEAFF. CDR3 DNA sequence: TGTGCCACCAGGGCACCGGGGGATGGGAACACTGAAGCTTTCTTT.

V usage is TRBV6-5 and J usage is TRBJ1-2; D unresolved. Germline loops: CDR1 MNHEY, CDR2 SVGAGI. V lost 0 bases and J 5 bases, leaving 7 bases between the germline ends. The CDR3 is 13 amino acids. The chain's CDR3 is CASSYSNSYGYTF. In DNA form, the CDR3 reads TGTGCCAGCAGTTACTCGAACAGTTATGGCTACACCTTC.

The rearrangement joins TRBV6-5 to TRBJ2-7; the D gene is possibly TRBD1 (6 bases). V was shortened by 6 bases and J by 5 bases, with 20 bases between the two germline ends. The length of the CDR3 is 15 residues. Germline V gene lookup returns CDR1 MNHEY and CDR2 SVGAGI. The DNA for the CDR3 is TGTGCCAGCAGAAAGTCCCAGGGGCCCCCCAACGAGCAGTACTTC. It is translated as CASRKSQGPPNEQYF.

The chain uses TRBV5-1 and TRBJ1-1, with 7 bases fitting TRBD1. In germline, CDR1 is SGHRS, CDR2 YFSETQ. The CDR3 runs to 15 residues. V lost 0 bases to trimming and J lost 4 bases; unmatched junction nucleotides: 6. CDR3 nucleotides: TGCGCCAGCAGCTTGGAGAGGACAGGTGGCACTGAAGCTTTCTTT. Translating it yields CASSLERTGGTEAFF.

The rearrangement links TRBV5-1 to TRBJ1-1, with 8 bases that match TRBD1. Germline loops: CDR1 SGHRS, CDR2 YFSETQ. With V trimmed by 3 bases and J by 0 bases, 7 bases remained unmatched. This CDR3 is built from 16 residues. The CDR3 loop reads CASSSDRGELNTEAFF. In DNA form, the CDR3 reads TGCGCCAGCAGCTCCGACAGGGGAGAACTGAACACTGAAGCTTTCTTT.

The chain employs TRBV25-1 and TRBJ2-1; D possibly corresponds to TRBD2 (7 bases). Per germline, CDR1 MGHDK and CDR2 SYGVNS. V was shortened by 3 bases and J by 3 bases, with 15 bases between the two germline ends. CDR3 length: 16 residues. The CDR3 here is CASSDVRGANYNEQFF. As DNA, the CDR3 is TGTGCCAGCAGTGACGTACGGGGGGCTAACTACAATGAGCAGTTCTTC. The full variable domain, completed using reference TRBV25-1 and TRBJ2-1, is EADIYQTPRYLVIGTGKKITLECSQTMGHDKMYWYQQDPGMELHLIHYSYGVNSTEKGDLSSESTVSRIRTEHFPLTLESARPSHTSQYLCASSDVRGANYNEQFFGPGTRLTVL.

The chain carries TRBV5-1 and TRBJ1-1; TRBD1 agrees at 8 bases. In germline, CDR1 is SGHRS, CDR2 YFSETQ. J gave up 5 bases and V 0 bases, and 6 bases lay outside the gene matches. The CDR3 is 15 amino acids. CDR3 bases: TGCGCCAGCAGCTTGGAAAGCAGGGGGCTTACTGAAGCTTTCTTT. Its translation: CASSLESRGLTEAFF.

This chain connects TRBV24-1 to TRBJ1-1; D remains ambiguous. The V end lost 0 bases, the J end lost 5 bases, and 6 bases lay between the germline ends. CDR1 and CDR2 from the germline V gene are KGHDR and SFDVKD. This CDR3 has 13 residues. CDR3 loop: CATSDLGQTEAFF. In nucleotides, the CDR3 is TGTGCCACCAGTGATTTGGGGCAAACTGAAGCTTTCTTT.

The J gene is TRBJ1-2, the V gene TRBV3-1 (or the pseudogene TRBV3-2); tentatively, D is TRBD1 (5 bases). V was trimmed by 0 bases and J by 8 bases, leaving 13 bases between them. The CDR3 is made up of 14 amino acids. The V gene's germline CDR1 is LGHDT and CDR2 YNNKEL (reference sequence). The CDR3 DNA sequence: TGTGCCAGCAGCCAAGAGGTTCTGCAGGGAGGCTACACCTTC. It is translated as CASSQEVLQGGYTF.

The V and J genes are TRBV9 and TRBJ1-3; 7 bases match TRBD1. The germline CDR1 and CDR2 sequences are SGDLS and YYNGEE. The length of the CDR3 is 16 residues. Trimming at V came to 3 bases and at J to 0 bases, leaving 6 bases not matched to a gene. The CDR3 loop is CASSAGQSRSGNTIYF. The DNA for the CDR3 is TGTGCCAGCAGCGCGGGACAGTCACGCTCTGGAAACACCATATATTTT.

The chain recombines TRBV18 with TRBJ1-1; D is unclear. CDR3 size: 12 residues. V was shortened by 4 bases and J by 2 bases, with 5 bases between the two germline ends. Germline-derived CDR1 and CDR2 are KGHSH and LQKENI. The CDR3 sequence: CASSRANTEAFF. Here the CDR3 DNA reads TGTGCCAGCTCACGGGCAAACACTGAAGCTTTCTTT.

The chain couples TRBV5-4 to TRBJ1-6; 8 bases align to TRBD1. CDR1 and CDR2 from the germline V gene are SGHNT and YYREEE (reference sequence). This CDR3 comprises 14 residues. J lost 7 bases, V lost 4 bases, and 4 bases had no gene match. For the CDR3, the DNA is TGTGCCAGCAGCGCGTGGACAGGGAATTCACCCCTCCACTTT. It specifies CASSAWTGNSPLHF. The full variable domain, rest sourced from reference TRBV5-4 and TRBJ1-6, is ETGVTQSPTHLIKTRGQQVTLRCSSQSGHNTVSWYQQALGQGPQFIFQYYREEENGRGNFPPRFSGLQFPNYSSELNVNALELDDSALYLCASSAWTGNSPLHFGNGTRLTVT.